The rows below give T cell receptor beta chains drawn from one sample of a study of T cell responses to AZD1222 COVID-19 vaccine. Libraries were prepared by immunoSEQ multiplex PCR; TCRdb keeps only in-frame clonotypes and omits some of them. The top ten clones hold approximately 8% of a sample with tens of thousands of clones, around 93% of them seen once. The sequencing here drew on peripheral blood, taken 28 days after the second AZD1222 dose. The receptors were gathered from an adult who received the AZD1222 COVID-19 vaccine. CDR3s include the opening cysteine and the closing phenylalanine or tryptophan. The D gene is left open where the match is weak. Rows may omit the clone size; those that give it use once, few, many or a size class.

J	V	D	size	DNA	CDR3
TRBJ2-3	TRBV2	.	.	TGTGCCAGCAGTGAAGTTAGCAGGGGAAGCACAGATACGCAGTATTTT	CASSEVSRGSTDTQYF
TRBJ2-3	TRBV19	.	.	TGTGCCAGTAAAGACTATTACACAGATACGCAGTATTTT	CASKDYYTDTQYF
TRBJ1-2	TRBV20-1	.	.	TGCAGTGCTAGGGGGCCTAGTGGCTACACCTTC	CSARGPSGYTF
TRBJ1-1	TRBV7-8	.	few	TGTGCCAGCAATGAATGGGAGAACACTGAAGCTTTCTTT	CASNEWENTEAFF
TRBJ2-3	TRBV3-1/TRBV3-2	TRBD2	.	TGTGCCAGCAGCCAGCGCACTAGCGGGAGGGGAGATACGCAGTATTTT	CASSQRTSGRGDTQYF
TRBJ2-2	TRBV6-4	TRBD1	.	TGTGCCAGCAGTGTTGGACAGGGACGAACCGGGGAGCTGTTTTTT	CASSVGQGRTGELFF
TRBJ2-1	TRBV11-3	TRBD2	.	TGTGCCAGCAGCTTAGAGAGTAGCGGGAACAATGAGCAGTTCTTC	CASSLESSGNNEQFF
TRBJ1-6	TRBV5-1	.	.	TGCGCCAGCAGCTTGGATGGGTCGAGGGCGGGGTCACCCCTCCACTTT	CASSLDGSRAGSPLHF
TRBJ2-1	TRBV10-3	TRBD1	.	TGTGCCATCAGTCCGGGACAGGGTGGTGAGCAGTTCTTC	CAISPGQGGEQFF
TRBJ2-2	TRBV2	TRBD1	.	TGTGCCAGCAGTGGCCAGGGGGCAACCGGGGAGCTGTTTTTT	CASSGQGATGELFF
TRBJ1-4	TRBV7-6	TRBD1	.	TGTGCCAGCAGCCTGACAGGGGGCGATAATGAAAAACTGTTTTTT	CASSLTGGDNEKLFF
TRBJ2-1	TRBV2	.	.	TGTGCCAGCAGTGAAGGCGGGGCCTCCTACAATGAGCAGTTCTTC	CASSEGGASYNEQFF
TRBJ1-5	TRBV7-8	TRBD1	.	TGTGCCAGCAGCCGGGGACAGGGTATGGGTCAGCCCCAGCATTTT	CASSRGQGMGQPQHF
TRBJ2-7	TRBV5-1	TRBD1	.	TGCGCCAGCACCCGGACAGGGGCCTCCTACGAGCAGTACTTC	CASTRTGASYEQYF
TRBJ1-1	TRBV27	TRBD1	.	TGTGCCAGCAGTCTCCTAGGGACAGGGGATACTGAAGCTTTCTTT	CASSLLGTGDTEAFF
TRBJ2-7	TRBV19	.	.	TGTGCCAGTAGGCGGGACCCAGCATACGAGCAGTACTTC	CASRRDPAYEQYF
TRBJ1-4	TRBV28	TRBD1	once	TGTGCCTCCGGGGACAGATTTGAAAAACTGTTTTTT	CASGDRFEKLFF
TRBJ2-5	TRBV4-1	.	.	TGCGCCAGCAGCCAAGGGAAGGGGACGCGGGAGACCCAGTACTTC	CASSQGKGTRETQYF
TRBJ2-7	TRBV2	TRBD2	.	TGTGCCAGCAGGGGTTTGGAGGGGTCGGGACTAGCGGGAGTGGGCGAGCAGTACTTC	CASRGLEGSGLAGVGEQYF
TRBJ2-5	TRBV10-3	TRBD1	.	TGTGCCATCAGCTGGGACAGCTTTCAAGAGACCCAGTACTTC	CAISWDSFQETQYF